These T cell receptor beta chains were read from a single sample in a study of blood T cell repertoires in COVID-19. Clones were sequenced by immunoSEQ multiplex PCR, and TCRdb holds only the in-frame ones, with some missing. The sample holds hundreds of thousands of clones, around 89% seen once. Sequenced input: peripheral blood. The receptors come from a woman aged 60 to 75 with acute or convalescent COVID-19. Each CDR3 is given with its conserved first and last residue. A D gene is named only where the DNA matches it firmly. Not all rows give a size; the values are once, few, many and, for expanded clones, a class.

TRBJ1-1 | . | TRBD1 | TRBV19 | CASSTLDRGPEAFF | TGTGCCAGTAGTACTCTCGACAGGGGACCTGAAGCTTTCTTT
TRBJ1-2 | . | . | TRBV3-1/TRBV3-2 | CASSLLQGWGYTF | TGTGCCAGCAGCCTCCTCCAGGGTTGGGGCTACACCTTC
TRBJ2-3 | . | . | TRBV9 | CASSVPTVITDTQYF | TGTGCCAGCAGCGTCCCGACAGTTATCACAGATACGCAGTATTTT
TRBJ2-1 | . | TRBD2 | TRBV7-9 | CASSLLAGPSNEQFF | TGTGCCAGCAGCTTATTAGCGGGACCTTCTAATGAGCAGTTCTTC
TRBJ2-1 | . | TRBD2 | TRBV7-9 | CASSFLAGLYNEQFF | TGTGCCAGCAGCTTTTTAGCGGGCCTCTACAATGAGCAGTTCTTC
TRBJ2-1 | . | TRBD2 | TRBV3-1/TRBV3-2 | CASGLAGAVEQFF | TGTGCCAGCGGACTAGCGGGAGCAGTTGAGCAGTTCTTC
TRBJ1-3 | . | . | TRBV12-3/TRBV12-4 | CASSLASNTIYF | TGTGCCAGCAGTTTAGCCTCTAACACCATATATTTT
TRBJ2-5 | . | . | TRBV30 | CAWSVRGPQYF | TGTGCCTGGAGTGTACGAGGCCCCCAGTACTTC
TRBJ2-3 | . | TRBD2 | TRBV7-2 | CASSTQASGGGNTQYF | TGTGCCAGCAGCACCCAAGCTAGCGGGGGCGGGAATACGCAGTATTTT
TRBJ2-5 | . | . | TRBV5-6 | CASSSELFRQTEKETQYF | TGTGCCAGCAGCTCGGAACTGTTTCGTCAGACAGAAAAAGAGACCCAGTACTTC
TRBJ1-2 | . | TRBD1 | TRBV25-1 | CASRAGQGNYGYTF | TGTGCCAGCAGAGCGGGACAGGGGAACTATGGCTACACCTTC
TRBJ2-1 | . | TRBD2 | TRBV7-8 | CASSLRRGSIGNEQFF | TGTGCCAGCAGCTTACGACGCGGGAGTATCGGCAATGAGCAGTTCTTC
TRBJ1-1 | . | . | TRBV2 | CASKARGAITEAFF | TGTGCCAGCAAGGCCAGGGGCGCGATCACTGAAGCTTTCTTT
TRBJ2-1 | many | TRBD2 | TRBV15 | CATSFPPGGYNEQFF | TGTGCCACCAGCTTCCCCCCGGGGGGGTACAATGAGCAGTTCTTC
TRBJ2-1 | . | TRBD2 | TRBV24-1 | CATSSEGLATTWFF | TGTGCCACCAGTAGTGAGGGACTAGCGACGACGTGGTTCTTC
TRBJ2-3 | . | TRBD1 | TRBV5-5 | CASRDFSGGVTDTQYF | TGTGCCAGCAGAGATTTCTCAGGGGGCGTCACAGATACGCAGTATTTT
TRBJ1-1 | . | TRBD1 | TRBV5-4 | CASSPPVQGANTEAFF | TGTGCCAGCAGCCCCCCGGTCCAGGGGGCCAACACTGAAGCTTTCTTT
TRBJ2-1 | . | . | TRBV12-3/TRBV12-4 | CASSRGEQFF | TGTGCCAGCAGTCGAGGGGAGCAGTTCTTC
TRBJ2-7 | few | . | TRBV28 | CASSSRTEFYEQYF | TGTGCCAGCAGTTCTCGGACAGAGTTCTACGAGCAGTACTTC
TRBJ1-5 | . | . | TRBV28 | CASIGQPTHQPQHF | TGTGCCAGTATAGGACAGCCCACACATCAGCCCCAGCATTTT
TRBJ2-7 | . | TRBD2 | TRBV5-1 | CASSGTSGSVRYEQYF | TGCGCCAGCAGCGGGACTAGCGGGAGTGTACGCTACGAGCAGTACTTC
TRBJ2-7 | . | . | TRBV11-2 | CASSVGGVQQYF | TGTGCCAGCAGCGTGGGAGGTGTGCAGCAGTACTTC
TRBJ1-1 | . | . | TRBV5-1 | CASTLEGGAFTEAFF | TGCGCCAGCACCCTGGAAGGGGGGGCGTTCACTGAAGCTTTCTTT
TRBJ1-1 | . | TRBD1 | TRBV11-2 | CASSPGTANTEAFF | TGTGCCAGCAGCCCAGGGACAGCTAACACTGAAGCTTTCTTT
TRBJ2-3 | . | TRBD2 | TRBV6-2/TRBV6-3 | CASSYPRLADSTDTQYF | TGTGCCAGCAGTTACCCCAGACTAGCGGACTCCACAGATACGCAGTATTTT
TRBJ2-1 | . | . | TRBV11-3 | CASSLGAAAPAYNEQFF | TGTGCCAGCAGCTTAGGAGCGGCAGCGCCCGCCTACAATGAGCAGTTCTTC
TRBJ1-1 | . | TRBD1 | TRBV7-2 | CASSLGGTVNTEAFF | TGTGCCAGCAGCTTAGGTGGGACAGTGAACACTGAAGCTTTCTTT
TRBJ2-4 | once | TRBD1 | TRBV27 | CASSFRDRLAKNIQYF | TGTGCCAGCAGTTTCCGGGACAGATTAGCCAAAAACATTCAGTACTTC
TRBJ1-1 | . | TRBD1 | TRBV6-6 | CASTLGRGYTEAFF | TGTGCCAGCACCCTGGGCAGGGGGTACACTGAAGCTTTCTTT
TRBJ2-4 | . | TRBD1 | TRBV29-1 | CSVEDPGQGEYF | TGCAGCGTTGAAGATCCGGGACAGGGGGAGTACTTC
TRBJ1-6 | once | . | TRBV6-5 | CASSYSDSNSPLHF | TGTGCCAGCAGTTACTCGGACAGTAATTCACCCCTCCACTTT
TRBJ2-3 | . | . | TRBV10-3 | CAISEGGGHMGDTQYF | TGTGCCATCAGTGAGGGCGGCGGTCACATGGGAGATACGCAGTATTTT
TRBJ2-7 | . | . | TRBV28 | CASSHGGPYEQYF | TGTGCCAGCAGCCACGGGGGGCCCTACGAGCAGTACTTC
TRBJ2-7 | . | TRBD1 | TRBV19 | CASSSGTGGSYEQYF | TGTGCCAGTAGTAGCGGTACAGGGGGCTCCTACGAGCAGTACTTC
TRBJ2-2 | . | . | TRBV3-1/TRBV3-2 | CASSQYTGLLSNTGELFF | TGTGCCAGCAGCCAGTACACAGGGTTACTGTCGAACACCGGGGAGCTGTTTTTT
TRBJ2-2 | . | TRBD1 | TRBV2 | CASRTGYSGELFF | TGTGCCAGCAGGACAGGGTATAGCGGGGAGCTGTTTTTT
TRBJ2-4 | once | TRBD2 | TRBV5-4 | CASSPEAGGIVYIQYF | TGTGCCAGCAGCCCCGAAGCGGGGGGTATCGTGTACATTCAGTACTTC
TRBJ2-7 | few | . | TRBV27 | CASSSRGTSYEQYF | TGTGCCAGTAGTTCCAGGGGCACCTCCTACGAGCAGTACTTC
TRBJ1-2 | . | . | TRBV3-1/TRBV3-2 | CASSHLGRGNYGYTF | TGTGCCAGCAGCCATCTCGGGAGGGGAAACTATGGCTACACCTTC
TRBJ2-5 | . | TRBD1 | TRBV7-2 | CASSGWTGEETQYF | TGTGCCAGCAGCGGTTGGACAGGAGAAGAGACCCAGTACTTC